This TCR beta chain was obtained from a study of T cells after yellow fever vaccination (dated by TCRdb to about 2019). General notes on the study: The SMART-Seq v4 Ultra Low Input RNA kit was used to prepare libraries from fractions with low cell numbers. Bulk TCR alpha and beta repertoires were sequenced longitudinally to track T-cell clones before and after primary and booster YFV17D yellow fever vaccination. Two healthy male donors made up the cohort, one aged 18 to 30 years and the other aged 30 to 40 years. Blood was collected at multiple timepoints before and after primary and secondary immunization, and bulk PBMC replicates and cell subsets were isolated.

At the junction V is shortened by 6 bases and J by 1 base, with 12 bases in between. Including cysteine and phenylalanine, the CDR3 has 14 amino acids. The DNA shown is the 42-base CDR3, in frame from base 1. TCR cDNA was synthesized by 5'RACE template switching, which introduced a universal primer site and unique molecular identifiers. Priming for cDNA synthesis came from both the TCR alpha and TCR beta constant segments. Library amplification involved two PCR steps, and the second step added sample barcodes and sequencing adapters. Libraries were sequenced on Illumina HiSeq 2500 (2x100 bp) or NovaSeq (2x150 bp). Per the original workflow: Demultiplexing of reads and collapsing into UMI consensus sequences were performed with MIGEC, and V(D)J alignment was carried out with MiXCR. Using edgeR on replicate PBMC samples, clonotypes were called vaccine-responding if FDR was below 0.01 and the log2 fold change was above 5 up to day 15. Bulk clonotypes were assigned CD4 or CD8 identity according to which sequenced CD4 or CD8 repertoire held them at higher abundance. TCRdb itself trimmed the public reads at Q25 with fastp, ran MiXCR and retained productive beta chains. CDR3 protein sequences are deduplicated, and each keeps its most common genes and DNA. Here the V and J calls rest on TCRdb's processing, not on the authors' analysis. This sample holds about 150,000 distinct CDR3 sequences; about 6.2% were observed only once. More than 0.6% of the sample is taken by the ten largest.

The investigation overall reported the following: After the booster, most of the clones that had expanded following primary vaccination were detected again (roughly 96% of CD4 and 80% to 90% of CD8), which suggests that memory was broadly maintained. Only a couple of donors were included in the study, so the extent to which the findings can be generalized is limited. Compared with the primary T-cell response, the secondary T-cell response was faster but weaker, reaching its peak on day 5 rather than on day 15. FACS-sorted repertoires could contain abundant contaminating clonotypes from the bulk population, so computational filtering was required. A small fraction of clonotypes showed up in both the CD4 and CD8 compartments, probably as a result of convergent recombination.

The label giving this sample's treatment or condition can be read as: live attenuated yellow fever vaccine strain. A standard Ficoll-Paque protocol was used to isolate PBMCs from peripheral blood. Dynabeads CD4 and CD8 positive selection kits were used to isolate the CD4 and CD8 T-cell fractions. TriZol was used to extract RNA from bulk PBMCs, CD4 and CD8 fractions, and dextramer-positive and dextramer-negative fractions. This clonotype was seen many times. The antigen this receptor binds is unknown. The record has no base qualities; no much larger clone is one base away. This chain is built from TRBV12-3 or TRBV12-4 and TRBJ1-1; the D gene cannot be named for sure. The sample here was CD4+ T cells sorted from PBMCs, taken 10 days after the yellow fever booster vaccination. The receptor comes from a man aged 25-40 years who received the YFV17D yellow fever vaccine. The CDR3 corresponds to CASSTTKQNTEAFF. The nucleotide sequence is given as TGTGCCAGCAGCACTACGAAACAGAACACTGAAGCTTTCTTT.